Below, 8 T cell receptor beta chains from the same sample are listed, as sequenced in a study of control samples from healthy donors and cancer patients. The assay was immunoSEQ multiplex PCR, and TCRdb's table has in-frame clones only and misses some. The repertoire holds about 120,000 clones, with about 86% as singletons. The sequenced sample was blood. Receptor source: a man in his thirties or forties in good health.

The chain employs TRBV25-1 and TRBJ1-1; D gene uncertain. The V and J ends lost 3 bases and 6 bases respectively, with 14 bases between them. This CDR3 is built from 14 residues. The germline gives CDR1 MGHDK, CDR2 SYGVNS. DNA of the CDR3: TGTGCCAGCAGTGACCCCACCGTTGGCCCTGAAGCTTTCTTT. It yields the protein CASSDPTVGPEAFF.

The chain recombines TRBV9 with TRBJ1-1; maybe TRBD1 (5 bases). V shed 4 bases and J shed 3 bases, with 16 bases lying between them. The length of the CDR3 is 15 residues. Germline CDR1 and CDR2: SGDLS and YYNGEE. CDR3 nucleotide sequence: TGTGCCAGCAGCAAACTCAGGTGGGGGGACACTGAAGCTTTCTTT. Encoded protein: CASSKLRWGDTEAFF.

This clone was seen only once. The chain employs TRBV5-1 and TRBJ2-3; 9 bases align to TRBD1. Germline V gene data show CDR1 as SGHRS and CDR2 as YFSETQ. Germline trimming cut 0 bases from V and 6 bases from J; bases unmatched to any gene: 8. The CDR3 is 16 residues long. CDR3 nucleotides: TGCGCCAGCAGCTTGGGGAGAGGGGACAGGGATGATACGCAGTATTTT. Encoded protein: CASSLGRGDRDDTQYF.

The chain recombines TRBV11-2 with TRBJ1-1; D not certain. This CDR3 spans 13 amino acids. The germline CDR1 and CDR2 sequences are SGHAT and FQNNGV. Trimming stripped 3 bases from V and 3 bases from J, with 8 bases between. The CDR3 reads CASSFTMDTEAFF. The CDR3 DNA reads TGTGCCAGCAGCTTTACCATGGACACTGAAGCTTTCTTT.

This clone was observed a single time. The CDR3 nucleotides are TGTGCCAGCAGCCCAACAGGGATGGAGACCCAGTACTTC. Protein: CASSPTGMETQYF. The chain employs TRBV5-4 and TRBJ2-5; a weak D match, TRBD1 (6 bases). V lost 4 bases and J 5 bases, leaving 12 bases between the germline ends. The CDR3 covers 13 residues. Per germline, CDR1 SGHNT and CDR2 YYREEE (reference sequence).

The J gene is TRBJ2-1, the V gene TRBV3-1 (or the pseudogene TRBV3-2); TRBD2 might be the D (6 bases). The germline CDR1 and CDR2 sequences are LGHDT and YNNKEL (reference sequence). V lost 1 base and J lost 10, with 8 bases in between. The CDR3 is 12 amino acids. CDR3 in amino acids: CASSQVGGEQFF. CDR3 DNA: TGTGCCAGCAGCCAAGTTGGGGGGGAGCAGTTCTTC.

The rearrangement joins TRBV9 to TRBJ2-6; D is perhaps TRBD2 (5 bases). From germline, CDR1 is SGDLS and CDR2 YYNGEE. V was trimmed by 0 bases and J by 4 bases, leaving 8 bases between them. The CDR3 has 15 amino acids. The CDR3 region has the DNA TGTGCCAGCAGCGTAGCGGGGAGAGGGGCCAACGTCCTGACTTTC. Amino acids: CASSVAGRGANVLTF. The whole variable domain, remainder taken from reference TRBV9 and TRBJ2-6, is DSGVTQTPKHLITATGQRVTLRCSPRSGDLSVYWYQQSLDQGLQFLIQYYNGEERAKGNILERFSAQQFPDLHSELNLSSLELGDSALYFCASSVAGRGANVLTFGAGSRLTVL.

V gene TRBV10-3 combines with J gene TRBJ2-5, with 9 bases matching TRBD2. The CDR3 totals 15 residues. The junction had 8 bases not matched to a gene; V was cut back by 4 bases and J by 5 bases. Per germline, CDR1 ENHRY and CDR2 SYGVKD. CDR3 protein: CAISVSSGEMETQYF. DNA of the CDR3: TGTGCCATCAGTGTGTCTAGCGGGGAAATGGAGACCCAGTACTTC.